In its sample, the clone carrying this T cell receptor (beta chain) was seen many times. TCRdb independently ran MiXCR on the reads; one entry per CDR3 protein. The sample has about 460,000 distinct CDR3 sequences; about 10% are singletons. The data derive from a study of T cell repertoires in cytomegalovirus infection. The CDR3 length is 15 residues. The V gene's germline CDR1 is SGHTA and CDR2 FQGNSA. V lost 4 bases, J lost 5 bases, and 5 bases stayed unmatched. V is TRBV7-2 and J is TRBJ2-3; 11 bases fit TRBD1. The sequenced sample consisted of PBMCs. This TCR came from a human donor in good health (CMV status not recorded). Some clones in this sample may be carry-over from other donors' samples. The CDR3 DNA reads TGTGCCAGCAGCTCCCGGACAGGGGGCGTAGATACGCAGTATTTT. As protein: CASSSRTGGVDTQYF.